The 22 T cell receptor beta chains below come from one sample, sequenced in a study of blood T cells in healthy people across ages. It was with a sample-barcoded 5' primer and a J-beta primer mix that a second PCR of roughly 7 to 12 cycles was run. TCRdb ran MiXCR on the 5' RACE reads and lists one entry per CDR3 protein. The table shows 800,000 to 950,000 distinct CDR3 sequences, with about 29% occurring only once. The data were also submitted as part of a second study, on T cells of mothers and their children.

The sequenced material came from blood. Every receptor here comes from a woman aged 40 to 50 in good health.

This chain connects TRBV7-3 to TRBJ2-7; D is ambiguous. Looked up from germline, CDR1 is SGHTA and CDR2 is FQGTGA. Trimming stripped 3 bases from V and 6 bases from J, with 18 bases between. CDR3 length: 15 amino acids. The CDR3 region is CASSLSQSSSREQYF. CDR3 in DNA: TGTGCCAGCAGCTTGTCGCAGAGTTCTTCGCGCGAGCAGTACTTC.

V is TRBV20-1 and J is TRBJ2-1, with D tentatively TRBD2 (5 bases). CDR3 length: 13 amino acids. Trimming took 3 bases from V and 6 from J, leaving 12 bases between them. Germline V gene lookup returns CDR1 DFQATT and CDR2 SNEGSKA (reference sequence). CDR3 protein: CSARDRGLNEQFF. DNA of the CDR3: TGCAGTGCTAGGGATCGGGGTCTCAATGAGCAGTTCTTC.

This chain joins TRBV6-2 or TRBV6-3 and TRBJ2-1; possibly TRBD2 for D (5 bases). The CDR3 totals 13 residues. Trimming took 6 bases from V and 5 from J, leaving 11 bases between them. Germline V CDR1 and CDR2: MNHEY, SVGEGT. CDR3 DNA: TGTGCCAGCAGCGTTACTAGGAACAATGAGCAGTTCTTC. Translating it yields CASSVTRNNEQFF.

This clonotype showed up just a few times. A much larger clone is a single base away; this may be a read error. The rearrangement links TRBV12-3 or TRBV12-4 to TRBJ2-1; 7 bases are shared with TRBD2. The CDR3 loop spans 15 amino acids. The CDR3 nucleotides are TGTGCCAGCAGTATCCCGTCGGGGGGAAACAATGGGCAGTTCTTC. The encoded protein is CASSIPSGGNNGQFF.

This clonotype has a handful of counts. At one boundary the junction diverges from the germline segment, which might be a read error. This chain uses TRBV5-1 with TRBJ2-6, with a possible D match to TRBD2 (6 bases). Germline CDR1 and CDR2: SGHRS and YFSETQ. There are 16 residues in the CDR3. CDR3 residues: CASSLVSGTGASVLTF. Written as DNA, the CDR3 is TGCGCCAGCAGCTTGGTGTCCGGGACTGGGGCCAGCGTCCTGACTTTC.

The V and J genes are TRBV7-9 and TRBJ2-3; D possibly uses TRBD1 or TRBD2 (6 bases each). Germline CDR1 is SEHNR and CDR2 is FQNEAQ (reference sequence). Deletions cut 5 bases from V and 7 bases from J, with 13 bases between. The CDR3 loop spans 13 amino acids. CDR3 sequence (DNA): TGTGCCAGCAGCCAGGAAGGGGGGAATACGCAGTATTTT. It codes for CASSQEGGNTQYF.

Many counts were recorded for this clonotype. V usage is TRBV19 and J usage is TRBJ1-2; 8 bases are a match to TRBD1. From germline, CDR1 is LNHDA and CDR2 SQIVND (reference sequence). This CDR3 contains 15 residues. Trimming removed 6 bases from V and 7 bases from J; junction bases left unmatched: 13. The CDR3 nucleotides are TGTGCCAGTAGCCCTCGCCCAGTGGACAGGGTTGGCTACACCTTC. Encoded protein: CASSPRPVDRVGYTF.

In its sample, this clonotype was seen many times. The chain recombines TRBV15 with TRBJ1-6; D might be TRBD1 (6 bases). Trimming left V 6 bases short and J 3 bases short, with 15 bases between. The CDR3 extends over 16 amino acids. The germline CDR1 and CDR2 sequences are LNHNV and YYDKDF (reference sequence). For the CDR3, the DNA is TGTGCCACCAGAGCACAGGGAGGAAGCTATAATTCACCCCTCCACTTT. It encodes CATRAQGGSYNSPLHF.

The chain uses TRBV28 and TRBJ1-1; D gene uncertain. The germline V gene has CDR1 MDHEN and CDR2 SYDVKM. Trimming stripped 10 bases from V and 5 bases from J, with 11 bases between. The CDR3 covers 11 residues. Here the CDR3 DNA reads TGTGCCACCCAGAGGGTGACTGAAGCTTTCTTT. It translates to CATQRVTEAFF.

This clonotype was seen a handful of times. This chain links TRBV20-1 with TRBJ2-7; D is perhaps TRBD1 (5 bases). Per the germline V gene, CDR1 is DFQATT and CDR2 is SNEGSKA (reference sequence). The V and J ends lost 0 bases and 2 bases respectively, with 11 bases between them. The CDR3 covers 14 residues. Here the CDR3 DNA reads TGCAGTGCTAGAGATGGACAAAGCCCCTACGAGCAGTACTTC. Its protein product is CSARDGQSPYEQYF.

This clonotype occurred many times. One end of the junction varies from germline; a read error may be responsible. The chain links TRBV7-7 to TRBJ2-3; the D gene is possibly TRBD1 (6 bases). The CDR3 runs 12 residues. Per germline, CDR1 SSHAT and CDR2 FNYEAQ (reference sequence). CDR3 loop: CASSLAGGTQYF. DNA of the CDR3: TGTGCTAGCAGCTTAGCTGGGGGCACGCAGTATTTT.

This chain uses TRBV27 with TRBJ1-5; no firm D call. Trimming took off 0 bases at V and 6 bases at J, with 12 bases between the two ends. The CDR3 consists of 15 residues. CDR1 is MNHEY, CDR2 SMNVEV, per germline (reference sequence). The CDR3 nucleotides are TGTGCCAGCAGTTTATCGTCGGGGTTCGGTCAGCCCCAGCATTTT. It translates to CASSLSSGFGQPQHF.

This chain uses TRBV20-1 with TRBJ1-2, with no clear D. The V and J ends lost 6 bases and 3 bases respectively, with 14 bases between them. This CDR3 is 13 amino acids long. CDR1 DFQATT and CDR2 SNEGSKA come from the germline V gene (reference sequence). CDR3 in amino acids: CSAFLGIDYGYTF. CDR3 in DNA: TGCAGTGCGTTCCTAGGGATCGACTATGGCTACACCTTC.

This clonotype was recorded at least ten times. The chain links TRBV24-1 to TRBJ1-2; no firm D call. The V gene's germline CDR1 is KGHDR and CDR2 SFDVKD. The CDR3 is 16 amino acids. Trimming took 4 bases from V and 8 from J, leaving 22 bases between them. For the CDR3, the DNA is TGTGCCACCAGTGAGGGAGCAGGAGGCGCGGCCTACGGCTACACCTTC. It is translated as CATSEGAGGAAYGYTF.

This clonotype has just a few counts. The chain carries TRBV28 and TRBJ1-2; the D is unclear. V lost 6 bases and J lost 8, with 16 bases in between. The germline V gene has CDR1 MDHEN and CDR2 SYDVKM. The CDR3 runs 13 residues. The CDR3 DNA sequence: TGTGCCAGCAGCCCGACTGTTCTGCGGGGCTACACCTTC. Residues: CASSPTVLRGYTF.

A few counts support this clonotype. This chain uses TRBV2 with TRBJ2-7; D is ambiguous. Germline V gene data show CDR1 as SNHLY and CDR2 as FYNNEI. V was pared by 7 bases and J by 0 bases, with 4 bases between. The CDR3 length is 11 residues. The CDR3 is CASMNSYEQYF. The CDR3 nucleotides read TGTGCCAGCATGAACTCCTACGAGCAGTACTTC. The full variable domain, its missing parts supplied by reference TRBV2 and TRBJ2-7, is EPEVTQTPSHQVTQMGQEVILRCVPISNHLYFYWYRQILGQKVEFLVSFYNNEISEKSEIFDDQFSVERPDGSNFTLKIRSTKLEDSAMYFCASMNSYEQYFGPGTRLTVT.

This clonotype was observed many times. The chain joins TRBV25-1 to TRBJ2-5; D is possibly TRBD1 (6 bases). Germline CDR1 reads MGHDK; CDR2 reads SYGVNS. V was clipped by 5 bases and J by 5 bases, with 15 bases between them. CDR3 size: 14 residues. The CDR3 loop is CASSNTGYAETQYF. Here the CDR3 DNA reads TGTGCCAGCAGTAATACAGGGTACGCGGAGACCCAGTACTTC. Supplemented by reference TRBV25-1 and TRBJ2-5, the full variable domain reads EADIYQTPRYLVIGTGKKITLECSQTMGHDKMYWYQQDPGMELHLIHYSYGVNSTEKGDLSSESTVSRIRTEHFPLTLESARPSHTSQYLCASSNTGYAETQYFGPGTRLLVL.

The gene calls are TRBV20-1 and TRBJ2-1, with TRBD2 identical over 8 bases. The germline V gene has CDR1 DFQATT and CDR2 SNEGSKA (reference sequence). V trimming: 1 base; J trimming: 6 bases; junction bases outside the gene matches: 5. This CDR3 has 14 residues. This CDR3 reads CSARGGTSSNEQFF. The CDR3, as DNA: TGCAGTGCTAGAGGGGGGACTAGTTCCAATGAGCAGTTCTTC.

A few counts support this clonotype. The chain combines TRBV7-9 with TRBJ2-1, with D maybe TRBD1 (6 bases). There are 14 residues in the CDR3. V lost 4 bases and J lost 4, with 11 bases in between. CDR1 and CDR2 (germline): SEHNR, FQNEAQ (reference sequence). The CDR3 bases are TGTGCCAGCAGCTCGTCGGACAGTTACAATGAGCAGTTCTTC. Amino acid sequence: CASSSSDSYNEQFF.

The chain couples TRBV5-8 to TRBJ2-2; D unclear. This CDR3 contains 16 residues. Germline CDR1 reads SGHTS; CDR2 reads YDEGEE. Trimming cost V 0 bases and J 0 bases, with 9 bases left between them. The DNA of the CDR3 is TGTGCCAGCAGCTTGGGACTTCTCGCGAACACCGGGGAGCTGTTTTTT. This translates into CASSLGLLANTGELFF. Variable domain in full (rest from reference TRBV5-8 and TRBJ2-2): EAGVTQSPTHLIKTRGQQATLRCSPISGHTSVYWYQQALGLGLQFLLWYDEGEERNRGNFPPRFSGRQFPNYSSELNVNALELEDSALYLCASSLGLLANTGELFFGEGSRLTVL.

J is TRBJ1-5 and V is TRBV7-9; 7 bases are a match to TRBD1. Trimming cost V 1 base and J 3 bases; bases outside gene matches: 3. Germline V CDR1 and CDR2: SEHNR, FQNEAQ (reference sequence). This CDR3 contains 15 residues. As DNA, the CDR3 is TGTGCCAGCAGCTTAGAGGGGACAGTCAATCAGCCCCAGCATTTT. It specifies CASSLEGTVNQPQHF.

This clonotype was recorded many times. The V gene is TRBV5-6, the J gene TRBJ2-5, with D hard to call. Per the germline V gene, CDR1 is SGHDT and CDR2 is YYEEEE. Trimming left V 2 bases short and J 2 bases short, with 10 bases between. The CDR3 totals 14 residues. CDR3 sequence: CASSLVRPQETQYF. The CDR3 bases are TGTGCCAGCAGCTTAGTACGTCCGCAAGAGACCCAGTACTTC.